These 30 T cell receptor beta chains share one sample of origin, sequenced in a study of glioma-infiltrating T cells after dendritic cell vaccination. Time point in this sample: after dendritic cell vaccination, including at tumor progression/relapse. Only in-frame clones appear in the TCRdb table, and some are missing; sequencing was by immunoSEQ multiplex PCR. The sample yields roughly 62,000 clones, roughly four fifths seen once. Sequences were derived from blood, sampled after dendritic cell vaccination. The origin of the receptors is a human donor with glioblastoma.

The chain recombines TRBV5-6 with TRBJ1-1, with unresolved D. Germline CDR1 SGHDT, CDR2 YYEEEE. This CDR3 region has 12 residues. Trimming shortened V by 3 bases and J by 8 bases, and 11 bases separated the two germline ends. The CDR3 region is CASSSLSFEAFF. The CDR3 DNA sequence: TGTGCCAGCAGCTCACTGTCTTTCGAAGCTTTCTTT.

The chain carries TRBV27 and TRBJ1-2; D is unclear. V gave up 2 bases and J gave up 1 base, with 5 bases separating them. From germline, CDR1 is MNHEY and CDR2 SMNVEV (reference sequence). The CDR3 has 13 amino acids. The CDR3 reads CASSLTNNYGYTF. The CDR3 nucleotides are TGTGCCAGCAGTTTAACAAATAACTATGGCTACACCTTC.

This clone came up once. The chain is built from TRBV6-5 and TRBJ1-4, with D perhaps TRBD1 (6 bases). Germline V gene lookup returns CDR1 MNHEY and CDR2 SVGAGI. The V gene lost 5 bases and the J gene lost 6 bases, with 10 bases spanning the gap. This CDR3 has 13 amino acids. The CDR3 DNA reads TGTGCCAGCAGTCGGACAGCCTATGAAAAACTGTTTTTT. Protein: CASSRTAYEKLFF.

This chain uses TRBV2 with TRBJ2-5; D is uncertain. The germline V and J ends were trimmed by 4 bases and 3 bases, with 3 bases remaining between them. This CDR3 has 11 amino acids. Germline V lookup: CDR1 SNHLY, CDR2 FYNNEI. The DNA for the CDR3 is TGTGCCAGCAGTGCAGAAGAGACCCAGTACTTC. Its protein product is CASSAEETQYF.

This chain uses TRBV4-2 with TRBJ2-7; 8 bases line up with TRBD2. Germline V gives CDR1 LGHNA, CDR2 YNFKEQ. The CDR3 is made up of 14 amino acids. With V trimmed by 1 base and J by 2 bases, 1 base remained unmatched. The CDR3 DNA reads as TGTGCCAGCAGCCAAGGTAGCGGGACCTACGAGCAGTACTTC. Translation: CASSQGSGTYEQYF.

J is TRBJ1-1 and V is TRBV5-1; TRBD1 matches 9 bases. After removal of 7 bases from V and 4 bases from J, the junction contained 11 bases not matched to a gene. The germline gives CDR1 SGHRS, CDR2 YFSETQ. The CDR3 loop spans 15 amino acids. The CDR3 coding sequence is TGCGCCAGCGGGGAGACAGGGGGGCTTGGCACTGAAGCTTTCTTT. It is translated as CASGETGGLGTEAFF.

This clone occurred a few times. The gene calls are TRBV5-1 and TRBJ1-4, with D perhaps matching TRBD1 (5 bases). This CDR3 contains 16 residues. CDR1 is SGHRS and CDR2 is YFSETQ in the germline V gene. The V and J ends lost 1 base and 0 bases respectively, with 10 bases between them. The CDR3 protein is CASSLWTQATNEKLFF. The CDR3 nucleotides are TGCGCCAGCAGCTTGTGGACACAAGCAACTAATGAAAAACTGTTTTTT.

This chain links TRBV5-4 with TRBJ1-1; 7 bases match TRBD1. V was clipped by 0 bases and J by 4 bases; unmatched bases: 6. Germline lookup yields CDR1 SGHNT and CDR2 YYREEE (reference sequence). The CDR3 spans 15 residues. CDR3 loop: CASSLARGLGTEAFF. CDR3 in DNA: TGTGCCAGCAGCTTGGCCAGGGGGTTGGGCACTGAAGCTTTCTTT. Filled out from reference TRBV5-4 and TRBJ1-1, the complete variable domain reads ETGVTQSPTHLIKTRGQQVTLRCSSQSGHNTVSWYQQALGQGPQFIFQYYREEENGRGNFPPRFSGLQFPNYSSELNVNALELDDSALYLCASSLARGLGTEAFFGQGTRLTVV.

The J gene is TRBJ2-3, the V gene TRBV18; maybe TRBD1 (7 bases). Trimming removed 3 bases from V and 6 bases from J, with 13 bases in between. This CDR3 is 14 amino acids long. Germline CDR1 KGHSH, CDR2 LQKENI. CDR3 amino acids: CASSPGGGGDTQYF. Here the CDR3 DNA reads TGTGCCAGCTCACCCGGTGGAGGGGGCGATACGCAGTATTTT.

The chain joins TRBV5-4 to TRBJ2-1; 10 nucleotides match TRBD2. CDR1 and CDR2 (germline): SGHNT, YYREEE (reference sequence). The CDR3 has 16 amino acids. Trimming removed 7 bases from V and 9 bases from J; junction bases left unmatched: 16. The CDR3 DNA follows: TGTGCCAGCCTATCTAGCGGGGGAGGGAGAGACAGTGAGCAGTTCTTC. Translating gives CASLSSGGGRDSEQFF.

The V gene is TRBV10-3, the J gene TRBJ1-6; the D gene is possibly TRBD1 (5 bases). The CDR3 length is 17 residues. V gave up 4 bases and J gave up 0 bases, with 13 bases separating them. CDR1 is ENHRY and CDR2 is SYGVKD in the germline V gene. CDR3 DNA: TGTGCCATCAGTGTTACAGGATTAAGCTCCTATAATTCACCCCTCCACTTT. It specifies CAISVTGLSSYNSPLHF.

V gene TRBV5-1 combines with J gene TRBJ2-7, with TRBD2 as a possible D gene (6 bases). Germline V lookup: CDR1 SGHRS, CDR2 YFSETQ. Deletions cut 0 bases from V and 2 bases from J, with 6 bases between. The CDR3 sequence is 13 residues long. The CDR3 spells CASSLGGTYEQYF. In DNA, the CDR3 is TGCGCCAGCAGCTTGGGCGGGACCTACGAGCAGTACTTC.

The rearrangement joins TRBV6-4 to TRBJ2-2; D may be TRBD1 (5 bases). The CDR3 runs to 15 residues. Trimming cost V 0 bases and J 5 bases, with 10 bases left between them. Germline CDR1 and CDR2: MRHNA and SNTAGT. CDR3 coding DNA: TGTGCCAGCAGTGACTCTTATAGGGGAACCGGGGAGCTGTTTTTT. Protein: CASSDSYRGTGELFF.

This clone has only one observation. The chain couples TRBV2 to TRBJ1-4; 7 bases align to TRBD1. CDR1 is SNHLY and CDR2 is FYNNEI in the germline V gene. The CDR3 is 15 residues long. V lost 4 bases, J lost 0 bases, and 2 bases stayed unmatched. CDR3 residues: CASSGQGTTNEKLFF. The CDR3, as DNA: TGTGCCAGCAGTGGACAGGGTACAACTAATGAAAAACTGTTTTTT.

This chain joins TRBV12-5 and TRBJ1-1, with D uncertain. The CDR3 loop spans 15 amino acids. Trimming took 6 bases from V and 6 from J, leaving 20 bases between them. Germline V gene sequence: CDR1 LGHNT, CDR2 FRNRAP. The CDR3 region is CASGPLGVPYAEAFF. The DNA of the CDR3 is TGTGCTAGTGGCCCACTCGGGGTACCGTATGCTGAAGCTTTCTTT.

This clone was detected only a few times. The rearrangement uses TRBV30 and TRBJ1-6; no clear D gene. Germline CDR1 GTSNPN, CDR2 SVGIG (reference sequence). V was trimmed by 4 bases and J by 0 bases, leaving 7 bases between them. There are 14 residues in the CDR3. CDR3: CAWKRSSYNSPLHF. The DNA for the CDR3 is TGTGCCTGGAAGAGGAGCTCCTATAATTCACCCCTCCACTTT.

V and J are TRBV30 and TRBJ1-1; D is unclear. The CDR3 has 13 amino acids. Trimming took off 2 bases at V and 1 base at J, with 8 bases between the two ends. The germline V gene encodes CDR1 GTSNPN and CDR2 SVGIG (reference sequence). The CDR3 region has the DNA TGTGCCTGGAGTCGTAGTACGAACACTGAAGCTTTCTTT. Amino acid sequence: CAWSRSTNTEAFF.

For the CDR3, the DNA is TGCGCCAGCAGCCAGGACTCCCACAGGGTTGTAAATTCACCCCTCCACTTT. Translating it yields CASSQDSHRVVNSPLHF. This chain uses TRBV4-3 with TRBJ1-6, with TRBD1 as a possible D gene (6 bases). This CDR3 has 17 residues. Trimming removed 3 bases from V and 7 bases from J, with 19 bases in between. Germline V lookup: CDR1 LGHNA, CDR2 YSLEER.

This chain joins TRBV19 and TRBJ2-1; 7 bases are shared with TRBD2. Trimming took 3 bases from V and 4 from J; bases not matched to a gene: 12. This CDR3 has 17 amino acids. The germline gives CDR1 LNHDA, CDR2 SQIVND (reference sequence). CDR3 amino acids: CASSIRAGVTGYNEQFF. The CDR3 bases are TGTGCCAGTAGTATTAGGGCGGGGGTCACCGGGTACAATGAGCAGTTCTTC.

The chain combines TRBV4-3 with TRBJ1-2, with a weak D call TRBD1 (5 bases). V lost 4 bases, J lost 0 bases, and 6 bases lay in between. The germline V gene encodes CDR1 LGHNA and CDR2 YSLEER. CDR3 length equals 13 residues. The CDR3 here is CASSPTANYGYTF. As DNA, the CDR3 is TGCGCCAGCAGCCCGACAGCTAACTATGGCTACACCTTC.

This chain uses TRBV19 with TRBJ1-4; D perhaps matches TRBD1 (6 bases). CDR3 length equals 17 residues. CDR1 and CDR2 (germline): LNHDA, SQIVND (reference sequence). V dropped 4 bases and J dropped 0 bases, with 15 bases sitting between them. The CDR3 DNA is TGTGCCAGTAGTACCCTGTCGAGGACAGCAACTAATGAAAAACTGTTTTTT. Translation: CASSTLSRTATNEKLFF.

The J gene is TRBJ2-1, the V gene TRBV13; D gene unclear. CDR3 length equals 14 residues. V was pared by 5 bases and J by 8 bases, with 16 bases between. In germline, CDR1 is PRHDT, CDR2 FYEKMQ (reference sequence). CDR3 residues: CASSPSFSRDEQFF. DNA of the CDR3: TGTGCCAGCAGCCCTAGTTTCAGTAGAGATGAGCAGTTCTTC.

The rearrangement joins TRBV30 to TRBJ1-1; D is unclear. Germline assignment: CDR1 GTSNPN and CDR2 SVGIG (reference sequence). V shed 0 bases and J shed 1 base, with 6 bases lying between them. CDR3 length: 13 amino acids. The CDR3 here is CAWSVLKNTEAFF. DNA for the CDR3: TGTGCCTGGAGTGTTTTAAAGAACACTGAAGCTTTCTTT.

V gene TRBV23-1 combines with J gene TRBJ2-1, with a weak D call TRBD1 (5 bases). TRBV23-1 carries the ORF label, with uncertain function. The CDR3 is 13 residues long. V lost 7 bases and J 2 bases, leaving 9 bases between the germline ends. The CDR3 region has the DNA TGCGCCAGCAACGGCAGGGCCTACAATGAGCAGTTCTTC. Amino acids: CASNGRAYNEQFF.

This chain uses TRBV6-1 with TRBJ2-7, with 15 bases that match TRBD2. The CDR3 consists of 17 residues. The germline gives CDR1 MNHNS, CDR2 SASEGT. V trimming: 1 base; J trimming: 4 bases; junction bases outside the gene matches: 5. The CDR3 region is CASSEGTSGGEGYEQYF. The CDR3 DNA sequence: TGTGCCAGCAGTGAAGGGACTAGCGGGGGGGAAGGATACGAGCAGTACTTC.

The rearrangement links TRBV9 to TRBJ2-2; TRBD2 agrees at 7 bases. The CDR3 extends over 15 amino acids. Germline V gene lookup returns CDR1 SGDLS and CDR2 YYNGEE. Germline trimming cut 3 bases from V and 1 base from J; bases unmatched to any gene: 3. The CDR3 region has the DNA TGTGCCAGCAGCGAGGGCGGGGGGAACACCGGGGAGCTGTTTTTT. Encoded protein: CASSEGGGNTGELFF.

V is TRBV19 and J is TRBJ1-5; tentative D call: TRBD1 (5 bases). V shed 3 bases and J shed 2 bases, with 14 bases lying between them. The CDR3 is made up of 16 amino acids. CDR1 is LNHDA, CDR2 SQIVND, per germline (reference sequence). CDR3 residues: CASSMRGGDGNQPQHF. The CDR3, as DNA: TGTGCCAGTAGTATGCGGGGCGGGGATGGCAATCAGCCCCAGCATTTT.

Remarks on this clone: One end of the junction fails to match germline, which may point to a read error. The V call is TRBV30, the J call TRBJ1-5; possibly TRBD1 for D (5 bases). The V gene's germline CDR1 is GTSNPN and CDR2 SVGIG (reference sequence). The CDR3 consists of 13 residues. The CDR3 region is CAWRVGPTQPQHF. The CDR3 DNA reads TGTGCCTGGCGTGTGGGGCCCACTCAGCCCCAGCATTTT.

The V and J genes are TRBV23-1 and TRBJ2-5; 7 bases map to TRBD1. TRBV23-1 is classed as an ORF, of uncertain function. CDR3 length: 15 amino acids. With 4 bases clipped from V and 3 bases from J, the junction kept 8 bases outside the gene matches. This CDR3 is CASSLMTGRKETQYF. DNA for the CDR3: TGCGCCAGCAGTCTTATGACAGGGCGTAAAGAGACCCAGTACTTC.

The gene calls are TRBV5-5 and TRBJ1-3; 9 positions match TRBD1. The V and J ends lost 1 base and 4 bases, in that order; junction bases with no gene match: 3. CDR1 and CDR2 from the germline V gene are SGHKS and YYEKEE (reference sequence). This CDR3 region has 15 residues. The CDR3 loop reads CASSLTGGVGNTIYF. The CDR3 DNA is TGTGCCAGCAGCTTGACAGGGGGCGTCGGAAACACCATATATTTT.